The 27 T cell receptor beta chains below were found in one sample sequenced in a study of blood T cell repertoires in COVID-19. TCRdb's copy holds only in-frame clones and misses some; the assay was immunoSEQ multiplex PCR. The data contain some 150,000 clones, approximately 85% of them singletons. The specimen sequenced was peripheral blood. The receptors shown here come from a man in his sixties with COVID-19, enrolled during active disease.

For the CDR3, the DNA is TGTGCCACCTCCAGGACAGACTCCTACGAGCAGTACTTC. The encoded protein is CATSRTDSYEQYF. The V gene is TRBV15, the J gene TRBJ2-7; D is perhaps TRBD1 (6 bases). The CDR3 is 13 amino acids. V gave up 8 bases and J gave up 0 bases, with 11 bases separating them. From germline, CDR1 is LNHNV and CDR2 YYDKDF (reference sequence).

The J gene is TRBJ2-1, the V gene TRBV4-3; the D gene is possibly TRBD2 (5 bases). This CDR3 comprises 13 residues. The germline CDR1 and CDR2 sequences are LGHNA and YSLEER. The V gene lost 2 bases and the J gene lost 7 bases, with 9 bases spanning the gap. In DNA, the CDR3 is TGCGCCAGCAGCCAACAACTAGGGAATGAGCAGTTCTTC. Amino acid sequence: CASSQQLGNEQFF.

The J gene is TRBJ1-2, the V gene TRBV4-1; 7 bases fit TRBD1. This CDR3 is built from 15 residues. Germline lookup yields CDR1 MGHRA and CDR2 YSYEKL. The trim removed 3 bases at V and 5 bases at J, leaving 9 bases unmatched. This CDR3 reads CASSQERTGPYGYTF. CDR3 DNA sequence: TGCGCCAGCAGCCAGGAAAGGACAGGACCTTATGGCTACACCTTC.

The CDR3 sequence: CASSLLGGGYGYTF. In nucleotides, the CDR3 is TGTGCCAGCAGCTTACTAGGGGGCGGCTATGGCTACACCTTC. This chain connects TRBV7-2 to TRBJ1-2; TRBD1 matches at 7 bases. The CDR3 length is 14 residues. J was trimmed by 4 bases and V by 2 bases; bases with no gene match: 4. Germline loops: CDR1 SGHTA, CDR2 FQGNSA.

V is TRBV5-1 and J is TRBJ2-2; D possibly corresponds to TRBD1 (5 bases). Germline CDR1 SGHRS, CDR2 YFSETQ. The CDR3 sequence is 15 residues long. Trimming pared 2 bases from V and 2 bases from J, leaving 10 bases between. CDR3 in DNA: TGCGCCAGCAGCTTTCAACAGGATAACACCGGGGAGCTGTTTTTT. Protein product: CASSFQQDNTGELFF.

The chain combines TRBV6-2 or TRBV6-3 with TRBJ2-1, with 12 bases that match TRBD1. The CDR3 totals 16 residues. V was pared by 4 bases and J by 8 bases, with 9 bases of the junction left unmatched. Germline-derived CDR1 and CDR2 are MNHEY and SVGEGT. CDR3 bases: TGTGCCAGCAGTTGGGCCGGGACAGGGGGCGGCGATGAGCAGTTCTTC. It is translated as CASSWAGTGGGDEQFF.

The chain has TRBV5-1 and TRBJ1-2; D is perhaps TRBD1 (6 bases). The CDR3 totals 14 residues. V dropped 0 bases and J dropped 8 bases, with 14 bases sitting between them. Germline lookup yields CDR1 SGHRS and CDR2 YFSETQ. CDR3 DNA sequence: TGCGCCAGCAGCTTGGTGCAGGGGCCGTCGGGCTACACCTTC. This translates into CASSLVQGPSGYTF.

This sequence joins TRBV28 and TRBJ1-4, with a weak D call TRBD1 (6 bases). CDR1 is MDHEN and CDR2 is SYDVKM in the germline V gene. The V gene lost 3 bases and the J gene lost 8 bases, with 19 bases spanning the gap. There are 16 residues in the CDR3. CDR3 coding DNA: TGTGCCAGCAGTTTTTTTGGAACAGGGTCAGAGGAAAAACTGTTTTTT. Its translation is CASSFFGTGSEEKLFF. The entire variable domain, with the rest obtained from reference TRBV28 and TRBJ1-4, is as follows: DVKVTQSSRYLVKRTGEKVFLECVQDMDHENMFWYRQDPGLGLRLIYFSYDVKMKEKGDIPEGYSVSREKKERFSLILESASTNQTSMYLCASSFFGTGSEEKLFFGSGTQLSVL.

The genes are TRBV18 and TRBJ1-1; the match to TRBD1 covers 8 bases. Trimming took 1 base from V and 5 from J; bases not matched to a gene: 9. Germline loops: CDR1 KGHSH, CDR2 LQKENI. CDR3 size: 16 residues. This chain's CDR3 is CASSPQHQGAGTEAFF. The CDR3 coding sequence is TGTGCCAGCTCACCACAACACCAGGGGGCGGGTACTGAAGCTTTCTTT.

This chain joins TRBV19 and TRBJ2-1, with a tentative D call TRBD1 (9 bases). V was cut by 10 bases and J by 4 bases, with 14 bases left in between. The CDR3 loop spans 13 amino acids. Germline V gene sequence: CDR1 LNHDA, CDR2 SQIVND (reference sequence). CDR3 region: CAIAGQGYNEQFF. The CDR3 nucleotides read TGTGCCATAGCGGGACAGGGTTACAATGAGCAGTTCTTC.

This chain connects TRBV24-1 to TRBJ2-1; TRBD1 matches at 7 bases. The CDR3 contains 18 residues. Per germline, CDR1 KGHDR and CDR2 SFDVKD. With V trimmed by 7 bases and J by 3 bases, 17 bases remained unmatched. CDR3 coding DNA: TGTGCCACCAGCACGGACAGGTCTCGTAATTTAGACTACAATGAGCAGTTCTTC. It translates to CATSTDRSRNLDYNEQFF.

This sequence joins TRBV27 and TRBJ1-4, with D tentatively TRBD1 (6 bases). The ends were cut back, 6 bases at V and 4 bases at J, with 18 bases in the middle. The germline V gene has CDR1 MNHEY and CDR2 SMNVEV (reference sequence). This CDR3 region has 16 residues. The CDR3 sequence: CASRLKFGTSNEKLFF. The DNA for the CDR3 is TGTGCCAGCAGGCTGAAATTCGGGACAAGTAATGAAAAACTGTTTTTT.

The chain combines TRBV28 with TRBJ2-1; weak D call: TRBD2 (5 bases). This CDR3 spans 14 amino acids. Germline V gives CDR1 MDHEN, CDR2 SYDVKM. V was shortened by 6 bases and J by 6 bases, with 15 bases between the two germline ends. CDR3 sequence (DNA): TGTGCCAGCAGGACTATCGTGCGGTTCAATGAGCAGTTCTTC. Translation: CASRTIVRFNEQFF.

The chain uses TRBV18 and TRBJ2-2; D is unclear. The CDR3 runs to 16 residues. V lost 4 bases, J lost 0 bases, and 12 bases lay in between. Per germline, CDR1 KGHSH and CDR2 LQKENI. For the CDR3, the DNA is TGTGCCAGCTCACGATCCAGCGCGGCGAACACCGGGGAGCTGTTTTTT. Protein sequence: CASSRSSAANTGELFF.

The J gene is TRBJ2-3, the V gene TRBV7-2; D possibly corresponds to TRBD2 (5 bases). V lost 4 bases to trimming and J lost 2 bases, with 13 bases between them. Germline CDR1 is SGHTA and CDR2 is FQGNSA. The CDR3 is 15 amino acids. As DNA, the CDR3 is TGTGCCAGCAGCTCAGTGGTTCTAGCCACAGATACGCAGTATTTT. It translates to CASSSVVLATDTQYF.

The V gene is TRBV11-2, the J gene TRBJ1-4; 9 positions match TRBD1. This CDR3 is built from 13 residues. V lost 6 bases, J lost 8 bases, and 4 bases stayed unmatched. The germline V gene has CDR1 SGHAT and CDR2 FQNNGV. The CDR3 loop is CASSFDRGEKLFF. DNA of the CDR3: TGTGCCAGCAGTTTCGACAGGGGGGAAAAACTGTTTTTT. Based on the CDR3 plus reference TRBV11-2 and TRBJ1-4, the full variable domain is EAGVAQSPRYKIIEKRQSVAFWCNPISGHATLYWYQQILGQGPKLLIQFQNNGVVDDSQLPKDRFSAERLKGVDSTLKIQPAKLEDSAVYLCASSFDRGEKLFFGSGTQLSVL.

This clone was seen only once. CDR3 coding DNA: TGTGCCAGCAGCTCCACGCGGCTAGCAGATACCTACGAGCAGTACTTC. Amino acid sequence: CASSSTRLADTYEQYF. The chain joins TRBV5-4 to TRBJ2-7, with D perhaps matching TRBD2 (5 bases). This CDR3 has 16 residues. Germline-derived CDR1 and CDR2 are SGHNT and YYREEE (reference sequence). V lost 3 bases and J 2 bases, leaving 18 bases between the germline ends.

This chain links TRBV19 with TRBJ1-2; 7 bases match TRBD1. This CDR3 is built from 14 residues. Germline V gives CDR1 LNHDA, CDR2 SQIVND (reference sequence). The junction had 8 bases not matched to a gene; V was cut back by 5 bases and J by 5 bases. The CDR3 sequence is CASSSQGGPYGYTF. CDR3 nucleotides: TGTGCCAGTAGTTCGCAAGGGGGCCCATATGGCTACACCTTC.

The rearrangement links TRBV7-2 to TRBJ1-5; no clear D gene. This CDR3 region has 13 residues. CDR1 and CDR2 from the germline V gene are SGHTA and FQGNSA. V gave up 4 bases and J gave up 4 bases, with 8 bases separating them. The CDR3 DNA reads as TGTGCCAGCAGCTCAACAAGTAATCAGCCCCAGCATTTT. Protein sequence: CASSSTSNQPQHF.

This sequence joins TRBV9 and TRBJ2-1; a possible D gene is TRBD2 (7 bases). Germline V gene lookup returns CDR1 SGDLS and CDR2 YYNGEE. The ends were cut back, 0 bases at V and 5 bases at J, with 15 bases in the middle. This CDR3 is 16 amino acids long. CDR3 sequence reads: CASSVGGGLGDNEQFF. The CDR3 DNA is TGTGCCAGCAGCGTAGGGGGGGGGCTCGGGGACAATGAGCAGTTCTTC.

The chain joins TRBV25-1 to TRBJ2-7; 7 bases agree with TRBD1. The junction had 9 bases not matched to a gene; V was cut back by 1 base and J by 0 bases. The CDR3 consists of 17 residues. Germline V CDR1 and CDR2: MGHDK, SYGVNS. The CDR3 is CASSEWRTGENSYEQYF. As DNA, the CDR3 is TGTGCCAGCAGTGAATGGCGGACAGGCGAAAACTCCTACGAGCAGTACTTC.

Concerning this clone itself: Other DNA sequences in this specimen translate into the identical CDR3. The V gene is TRBV7-2, the J gene TRBJ2-7; 10 nucleotides line up with TRBD1. The trim removed 5 bases at V and 3 bases at J, leaving 4 bases unmatched. This CDR3 contains 14 residues. The germline gives CDR1 SGHTA, CDR2 FQGNSA. The DNA for the CDR3 is TGTGCCAGCAGCCCCCGGACAGGGGGCTACGAGCAGTACTTC. It is translated as CASSPRTGGYEQYF.

This chain uses TRBV15 with TRBJ1-5; 12 bases align to TRBD1. Per the germline V gene, CDR1 is LNHNV and CDR2 is YYDKDF (reference sequence). After removal of 5 bases from V and 6 bases from J, the junction contained 14 bases not matched to a gene. This CDR3 contains 18 residues. The CDR3 bases are TGTGCCACCAGCGGCCGGGACAGGGGGCTTGGCGGTAGTCAGCCCCAGCATTTT. Encoded protein: CATSGRDRGLGGSQPQHF.

This chain joins TRBV3-1 (or the pseudogene TRBV3-2) and TRBJ1-2; D is ambiguous. The CDR3 is 15 residues long. Germline CDR1 reads LGHDT; CDR2 reads YNNKEL (reference sequence). V was shortened by 1 base and J by 7 bases, with 16 bases between the two germline ends. This CDR3 is CASSQGGQDRRGYTF. The CDR3 nucleotides read TGTGCCAGCAGCCAAGGTGGGCAGGATAGACGTGGCTACACCTTC.

This clone was detected a few times. The chain recombines TRBV2 with TRBJ1-2; a weak D match, TRBD1 (6 bases). V was trimmed by 8 bases and J by 4 bases, leaving 8 bases between them. The CDR3 totals 11 residues. CDR1 is SNHLY, CDR2 FYNNEI, per germline. The CDR3 DNA reads as TGTGCCAGCGGACAGACCTATGGCTACACCTTC. It codes for CASGQTYGYTF.

This clone was seen a handful of times. The rearrangement links TRBV9 to TRBJ2-1; TRBD2 agrees at 14 bases. This CDR3 has 16 residues. The V and J ends lost 3 bases and 4 bases, in that order; junction bases with no gene match: 3. Germline assignment: CDR1 SGDLS and CDR2 YYNGEE. The CDR3 loop reads CASSGGTSGGYNEQFF. The DNA for the CDR3 is TGTGCCAGCAGCGGCGGGACTAGCGGGGGTTACAATGAGCAGTTCTTC.

This clone showed up just a few times. V usage is TRBV4-3 and J usage is TRBJ2-7; possible D gene TRBD1, 5 bases. The V end was cut by 0 bases, the J end by 2 bases, with 11 bases between. The germline V gene encodes CDR1 LGHNA and CDR2 YSLEER. CDR3 length: 15 amino acids. This CDR3 reads CASSQDRTTTYEQYF. Here the CDR3 DNA reads TGCGCCAGCAGCCAAGATAGGACAACAACCTACGAGCAGTACTTC.